What follows are 32 T cell receptor beta chains derived from one specimen sequenced in a study of spatial heterogeneity in lung cancer. Time point reported: blood at routine non-recurrence follow-up after resection. TCRdb re-called the 5' RACE reads with MiXCR, one entry per CDR3 protein. Here the sample spans more than 75,000 distinct CDR3 sequences, approximately 19% being singletons. The sample was PBMCs, taken at follow-up. The receptors stem from a male donor with early-stage non-small cell lung cancer.

This clonotype was seen more than once but under ten times. The V call is TRBV3-1, the J call TRBJ2-3, with D perhaps matching TRBD2 (5 bases). The CDR3 contains 11 residues. Trimming removed 4 bases from V and 8 bases from J, with 7 bases in between. The germline V gene encodes CDR1 LGHDT and CDR2 YNNKEL (reference sequence). This CDR3 is CASSRGSTQYF. CDR3 sequence (DNA): TGTGCCAGCAGCCGAGGGAGTACGCAGTATTTT.

This chain links TRBV20-1 with TRBJ2-2; tentative D call: TRBD1 (5 bases). The germline V gene has CDR1 DFQATT and CDR2 SNEGSKA (reference sequence). This CDR3 has 18 amino acids. The V and J ends lost 2 bases and 0 bases respectively, with 19 bases between them. DNA for the CDR3: TGCAGTGCTAGATCGGAATTCGACAGAGGATCGAACACCGGGGAGCTGTTTTTT. Protein product: CSARSEFDRGSNTGELFF.

This clonotype was seen once. V and J are TRBV21-1 and TRBJ1-6; the table's D call, TRBD1, has no DNA check behind it. TRBV21-1 is reported as a pseudogene. This CDR3 has 18 residues. The CDR3 nucleotides read TGTGCCAGCAGCAAAGCGCCACGGGAGAGCTCCTATAATTCACCCCTCCACTTT. Translated: CASSKAPRESSYNSPLHF.

This rearrangement joins TRBV2 to TRBJ1-4, with D maybe TRBD1 (6 bases). The V gene's germline CDR1 is SNHLY and CDR2 FYNNEI. The CDR3 runs 15 residues. The germline V and J ends were trimmed by 7 bases and 8 bases, with 20 bases remaining between them. The DNA of the CDR3 is TGTGCCAGCACCTCCTCATCCGGGGGGCGAGAAAAACTGTTTTTT. It translates to CASTSSSGGREKLFF.

A few counts support this clonotype. The chain couples TRBV9 to TRBJ2-5; D gene uncertain. With 4 bases removed from V and 2 bases from J, the gap between germline ends came to 12 bases. Germline assignment: CDR1 SGDLS and CDR2 YYNGEE. There are 14 residues in the CDR3. The CDR3 is CASSSTTTQETQYF. The CDR3 DNA sequence: TGTGCCAGCAGCTCGACGACCACGCAAGAGACCCAGTACTTC.

The rearrangement uses TRBV7-3 and TRBJ2-1; 14 bases map to TRBD2. This CDR3 is 15 amino acids long. CDR1 SGHTA and CDR2 FQGTGA come from the germline V gene. Trimming removed 3 bases from V and 7 bases from J; junction bases left unmatched: 2. CDR3 loop: CASSLGLAGVNEQFF. In DNA, the CDR3 is TGTGCCAGCAGCTTGGGACTAGCGGGGGTTAATGAGCAGTTCTTC.

This clonotype was detected a few times. This chain links TRBV10-3 with TRBJ1-5; D not resolved. The CDR3 extends over 14 amino acids. Germline CDR1 reads ENHRY; CDR2 reads SYGVKD. Trimming pared 2 bases from V and 4 bases from J, leaving 9 bases between. The CDR3 protein is CAISEVRENQPQHF. CDR3 in DNA: TGTGCCATCAGTGAGGTACGCGAGAATCAGCCCCAGCATTTT.

This clonotype came up many times. The chain combines TRBV2 with TRBJ2-1, with TRBD1 identical over 8 bases. Germline trimming cut 1 base from V and 7 bases from J; bases unmatched to any gene: 3. In germline, CDR1 is SNHLY, CDR2 FYNNEI. The CDR3 extends over 14 amino acids. The CDR3 loop reads CASSEGTGWNEQFF. DNA for the CDR3: TGTGCCAGCAGTGAAGGGACAGGGTGGAATGAGCAGTTCTTC.

The rearrangement uses TRBV5-1 and TRBJ1-5, with D unresolved. Between the trimmed V and J ends, which lost 0 bases and 1 base, there was a span of 5 bases. The CDR3 runs 14 residues. The V gene's germline CDR1 is SGHRS and CDR2 YFSETQ. DNA of the CDR3: TGCGCCAGCAGCTTGGACCCCAGCAATCAGCCCCAGCATTTT. Translating it yields CASSLDPSNQPQHF.

This clonotype has more than one count but fewer than ten. The CDR3 loop reads CASSVTGGAEKLFF. The DNA of the CDR3 is TGTGCCAGTAGCGTAACAGGGGGCGCTGAAAAACTGTTTTTT. V and J are TRBV19 and TRBJ1-4; TRBD1 matches at 9 bases. This CDR3 spans 14 amino acids. V was clipped by 6 bases and J by 7 bases; unmatched bases: 6. Germline-derived CDR1 and CDR2 are LNHDA and SQIVND (reference sequence).

This clonotype was seen at least ten times. The rearrangement uses TRBV7-2 and TRBJ2-5; 11 positions match TRBD2. Germline assignment: CDR1 SGHTA and CDR2 FQGNSA. Trimming at V came to 1 base and at J to 2 bases, leaving 6 bases not matched to a gene. The CDR3 is 17 residues long. This CDR3 reads CASSLGASGGPQETQYF. For the CDR3, the DNA is TGTGCCAGCAGCTTAGGGGCTAGCGGGGGGCCACAAGAGACCCAGTACTTC.

Note on this clonotype: One base away lies a much larger clone, so this may be a sequencing read error. V is TRBV7-8 and J is TRBJ1-1; 7 nucleotides match TRBD1. The germline V gene encodes CDR1 SGHVS and CDR2 FQNEAQ. Trimming at V came to 5 bases and at J to 4 bases, leaving 16 bases not matched to a gene. The CDR3 spans 17 residues. CDR3 in amino acids: CASSPDRSLFVSTEAFF. CDR3 sequence (DNA): TGTGCCAGCAGCCCGGACAGGAGCCTATTCGTGAGCACTGAAGCTTTCTTT.

V gene TRBV2 combines with J gene TRBJ2-2; tentative D call: TRBD2 (6 bases). V was shortened by 4 bases and J by 7 bases, with 16 bases between the two germline ends. The germline V gene has CDR1 SNHLY and CDR2 FYNNEI. The CDR3 totals 15 residues. The CDR3 DNA follows: TGTGCCAGCAGTGTAGACGCCGGGAGTGGCGGGGAGCTGTTTTTT. Translation: CASSVDAGSGGELFF.

The chain couples TRBV5-1 to TRBJ2-5; 13 bases match TRBD2. CDR1 and CDR2 (germline): SGHRS, YFSETQ. CDR3 size: 17 residues. With V trimmed by 4 bases and J by 4 bases, 10 bases remained unmatched. The CDR3 DNA sequence: TGCGCCAGCAGCAAGCCGGGACTAGCGGGGCGGGGAGAGACCCAGTACTTC. Amino acid sequence: CASSKPGLAGRGETQYF. Using reference TRBV5-1 and TRBJ2-5 for the parts outside the CDR3, the full variable domain is KAGVTQTPRYLIKTRGQQVTLSCSPISGHRSVSWYQQTPGQGLQFLFEYFSETQRNKGNFPGRFSGRQFSNSRSEMNVSTLELGDSALYLCASSKPGLAGRGETQYFGPGTRLLVL.

This clonotype was picked up a small number of times. The J gene is TRBJ1-1, the V gene TRBV2; D uncertain. Germline assignment: CDR1 SNHLY and CDR2 FYNNEI. The CDR3 sequence is 14 residues long. V was cut by 1 base and J by 2 bases, with 8 bases left in between. CDR3 sequence reads: CASSEEALNTEAFF. The CDR3 region has the DNA TGTGCCAGCAGTGAAGAGGCCTTAAACACTGAAGCTTTCTTT.

The chain joins TRBV5-1 to TRBJ2-3; unclear D gene. Looked up from germline, CDR1 is SGHRS and CDR2 is YFSETQ. Trimming left V 7 bases short and J 1 base short, with 16 bases between. The CDR3 runs 15 residues. CDR3 sequence (DNA): TGCGCCAGCCACCGAGACGGCCAACGCACAGATACGCAGTATTTT. The encoded protein is CASHRDGQRTDTQYF. The variable domain in full, completed from reference TRBV5-1 and TRBJ2-3, reads KAGVTQTPRYLIKTRGQQVTLSCSPISGHRSVSWYQQTPGQGLQFLFEYFSETQRNKGNFPGRFSGRQFSNSRSEMNVSTLELGDSALYLCASHRDGQRTDTQYFGPGTRLTVL.

Only a few counts were recorded for this clonotype. This chain connects TRBV19 to TRBJ1-5; weak D call: TRBD1 (5 bases). V lost 6 bases to trimming and J lost 4 bases, with 10 bases between them. Germline V gene sequence: CDR1 LNHDA, CDR2 SQIVND (reference sequence). The CDR3 runs 13 residues. Here the CDR3 reads CASSYRRNQPQHF. As DNA, the CDR3 is TGTGCCAGTAGCTACAGGCGAAATCAGCCCCAGCATTTT.

There are many counts of this clonotype. The J gene is TRBJ2-5, the V gene TRBV20-1; 10 bases agree with TRBD2. Per germline, CDR1 DFQATT and CDR2 SNEGSKA (reference sequence). The length of the CDR3 is 15 residues. V lost 3 bases and J lost 3; bases outside the gene matches: 7. In DNA, the CDR3 is TGCAGTGCTAGGATACTAGCGGGGTCGGAAGAGACCCAGTACTTC. As protein: CSARILAGSEETQYF.

This clonotype has a count of ten or more. V usage is TRBV12-3 or TRBV12-4 and J usage is TRBJ1-1; possibly TRBD1 for D (5 bases). CDR3 length: 12 residues. Trimming stripped 7 bases from V and 4 bases from J, with 10 bases between. CDR3 sequence (DNA): TGTGCCAGCATCAAGACAGTCACTGAAGCTTTCTTT. Its translation is CASIKTVTEAFF.

V and J are TRBV29-1 and TRBJ2-1, with D unresolved. This CDR3 is 13 amino acids long. With 7 bases removed from V and 0 bases from J, the gap between germline ends came to 10 bases. The germline gives CDR1 SQVTM, CDR2 ANQGSEA. CDR3 sequence reads: CSAAIRSYNEQFF. CDR3 DNA sequence: TGCAGCGCCGCGATTCGCTCCTACAATGAGCAGTTCTTC.

V gene TRBV20-1 combines with J gene TRBJ2-1, with 11 bases matching TRBD2. The CDR3 runs 15 residues. Germline CDR1 DFQATT, CDR2 SNEGSKA (reference sequence). The ends lost 4 bases at V and 7 bases at J; junction bases unmatched: 9. Written as DNA, the CDR3 is TGCAGTGCTACCCCCGGGACTAGCGGATATAATGAGCAGTTCTTC. It codes for CSATPGTSGYNEQFF.

V is TRBV12-3 or TRBV12-4 and J is TRBJ1-5; possibly TRBD1 for D (5 bases). Trimming stripped 3 bases from V and 5 bases from J, with 8 bases between. The CDR3 is made up of 13 amino acids. The CDR3 loop reads CASSLTVHQPQHF. The CDR3 DNA reads TGTGCCAGCAGTTTGACAGTTCATCAGCCCCAGCATTTT.

The J gene is TRBJ2-5, the V gene TRBV12-3 or TRBV12-4; 7 bases are shared with TRBD2. Losses at the gene ends were 2 bases for V and 2 bases for J; bases not matched to a gene: 2. The CDR3 loop spans 14 amino acids. CDR3 DNA sequence: TGTGCCAGCAGTTTACAAGCGGGACAAGAGACCCAGTACTTC. Translation gives CASSLQAGQETQYF.

This clonotype turned up a few times. The rearrangement links TRBV19 to TRBJ2-1, with TRBD1 as a possible D gene (5 bases). Looked up from germline, CDR1 is LNHDA and CDR2 is SQIVND (reference sequence). This CDR3 is built from 15 residues. V lost 1 base and J lost 5, with 12 bases in between. The CDR3, as DNA: TGTGCCAGTAGTATAGGACAGTCTGCGAACAATGAGCAGTTCTTC. Its protein is CASSIGQSANNEQFF. The whole variable domain, filled in from reference TRBV19 and TRBJ2-1, reads DGGITQSPKYLFRKEGQNVTLSCEQNLNHDAMYWYRQDPGQGLRLIYYSQIVNDFQKGDIAEGYSVSREKKESFPLTVTSAQKNPTAFYLCASSIGQSANNEQFFGPGTRLTVL.

The DNA for the CDR3 is TGTGCCAGCAGTTACGGTCCCGGGACAGGGGAAGAGACCCAGTACTTC. This gives the protein CASSYGPGTGEETQYF. This chain joins TRBV6-2 or TRBV6-3 and TRBJ2-5; 10 bases are shared with TRBD1. From germline, CDR1 is MNHEY and CDR2 SVGEGT. Trimming removed 2 bases from V and 3 bases from J; junction bases left unmatched: 6. The CDR3 totals 16 residues.

This clonotype came up a few times. The CDR3 coding sequence is TGTGCCAGTAGTGCGGGTCCAGTGGAGGCCAACGTCCTGACTTTC. Translated: CASSAGPVEANVLTF. The chain joins TRBV19 to TRBJ2-6; D may be TRBD2 (5 bases). Trimming stripped 5 bases from V and 6 bases from J, with 14 bases between. The CDR3 runs to 15 residues. Germline CDR1 and CDR2: LNHDA and SQIVND (reference sequence).

This clonotype was counted between two and nine times. The chain has TRBV6-2 or TRBV6-3 and TRBJ2-2; D may be TRBD2 (6 bases). Germline loops: CDR1 MNHEY, CDR2 SVGEGT. The CDR3 spans 17 residues. V was clipped by 4 bases and J by 1 base, with 16 bases between them. The CDR3 nucleotides are TGTGCCAGCAGTTCCCTCCCGCGTAGCGGGAACACCGGGGAGCTGTTTTTT. It codes for CASSSLPRSGNTGELFF.

This clonotype was detected ten times or more. The J gene is TRBJ2-2, the V gene TRBV11-1; D gene unclear. Deletions cut 1 base from V and 8 bases from J, with 5 bases between. The CDR3 has 12 residues. The germline gives CDR1 SGHAT, CDR2 FQDESV (reference sequence). The CDR3 nucleotides read TGTGCCAGCAGCTTAGTTAGGGGGGAGCTGTTTTTT. This codes for CASSLVRGELFF.

This CDR3 is CASSLNRDSSYEQYF. CDR3 sequence (DNA): TGTGCCAGCAGTCTGAACCGGGACAGCTCCTACGAGCAGTACTTC. The V and J genes are TRBV27 and TRBJ2-7; 7 bases match TRBD1. CDR1 and CDR2 from the germline V gene are MNHEY and SMNVEV (reference sequence). The junction had 7 bases not matched to a gene; V was cut back by 5 bases and J by 0 bases. This CDR3 region has 15 residues.

The sample holds many counts of this clonotype. The chain recombines TRBV20-1 with TRBJ1-2; D gene uncertain. V gave up 5 bases and J gave up 2 bases, with 9 bases separating them. The CDR3 extends over 12 amino acids. CDR1 is DFQATT and CDR2 is SNEGSKA in the germline V gene (reference sequence). This chain's CDR3 is CSAGNHNYGYTF. The CDR3 DNA sequence: TGCAGTGCTGGCAACCACAACTATGGCTACACCTTC.

The chain links TRBV7-2 to TRBJ2-3, with unresolved D. V lost 2 bases, J lost 6 bases, and 9 bases lay in between. The CDR3 extends over 13 amino acids. CDR1 is SGHTA, CDR2 FQGNSA, per germline. The CDR3 DNA is TGTGCCAGCAGCTTAAGGTCCCGTGATACGCAGTATTTT. This encodes CASSLRSRDTQYF.

The chain is built from TRBV20-1 and TRBJ1-4; the D is unclear. V gave up 5 bases and J gave up 8 bases, with 21 bases separating them. There are 15 residues in the CDR3. Per the germline V gene, CDR1 is DFQATT and CDR2 is SNEGSKA (reference sequence). The CDR3 region has the DNA TGCAGTGCTCCCCCGGTGACTTCGGGAGAGGAAAAACTGTTTTTT. This gives the protein CSAPPVTSGEEKLFF.